A single sample is the source of the 10 T cell receptor beta chains below, sequenced in a study of patients and donors after allogeneic stem cell transplantation. TCRdb re-called the RT-PCR reads through MiXCR, storing one row per CDR3 protein. The repertoire holds about 400,000 distinct CDR3 sequences, with 16% as singletons. The sample comprised blood, either unsorted or a sorted T cell fraction (not recorded which). The receptors originated from a human donor who was either an allogeneic HSCT recipient or a stem cell or donor lymphocyte infusion donor (not recorded which). It is not recorded whose cells these are; they may come from a transplant donor.

This CDR3 is CARNPVLLYEQYF. The DNA for the CDR3 is TGTGCCCGCAATCCCGTGCTACTCTACGAGCAGTACTTC. V usage is TRBV27 and J usage is TRBJ2-7; D gene ambiguous. The CDR3 contains 13 residues. Germline V gene lookup returns CDR1 MNHEY and CDR2 SMNVEV (reference sequence). V dropped 11 bases and J dropped 3 bases, with 17 bases sitting between them.

This clonotype was seen at least ten times. The CDR3 sequence: CASSLWQGDQPQHF. The CDR3 nucleotides are TGTGCCAGCAGTTTGTGGCAGGGGGATCAGCCCCAGCATTTT. The chain carries TRBV12-3 or TRBV12-4 and TRBJ1-5; 7 bases are shared with TRBD1. Trimming removed 3 bases from V and 5 bases from J; junction bases left unmatched: 4. The CDR3 contains 14 residues.

This clonotype was detected many times. The chain carries TRBV20-1 and TRBJ2-6, with D possibly matching TRBD1 (5 bases). This CDR3 region has 16 residues. V was cut by 0 bases and J by 2 bases, with 11 bases left in between. Germline V gives CDR1 DFQATT, CDR2 SNEGSKA (reference sequence). The CDR3 protein is CSARDPKGTGANVLTF. The CDR3 DNA sequence: TGCAGTGCTAGAGATCCGAAGGGGACTGGGGCCAACGTCCTGACTTTC.

The table lists this clonotype with many counts. The V and J genes are TRBV5-1 and TRBJ2-2; D is perhaps TRBD1 (6 bases). V dropped 4 bases and J dropped 5 bases, with 9 bases sitting between them. Germline assignment: CDR1 SGHRS and CDR2 YFSETQ. This CDR3 comprises 13 residues. The chain's CDR3 is CASSTGQTGELFF. DNA of the CDR3: TGCGCCAGCAGCACAGGACAGACCGGGGAGCTGTTTTTT.

The chain employs TRBV9 and TRBJ2-1; 9 bases agree with TRBD2. The CDR3 is 16 amino acids. Trimming removed 2 bases from V and 1 base from J; junction bases left unmatched: 4. Germline V gene sequence: CDR1 SGDLS, CDR2 YYNGEE. Here the CDR3 reads CASSVQSGRSYNEQFF. CDR3 in DNA: TGTGCCAGCAGCGTCCAAAGCGGGAGGTCCTACAATGAGCAGTTCTTC.

This clonotype was seen many times. This chain connects TRBV5-1 to TRBJ2-1; D unresolved. Per the germline V gene, CDR1 is SGHRS and CDR2 is YFSETQ. The CDR3 length is 13 residues. V lost 1 base, J lost 7 bases, and 9 bases lay in between. The CDR3 DNA sequence: TGCGCCAGCAGCTTGAGGGTTTCTAATGAGCAGTTCTTC. Its protein is CASSLRVSNEQFF.

The CDR3 is CASSISVSDQPQHF. DNA of the CDR3: TGTGCCAGTAGTATTTCTGTTTCGGATCAGCCCCAGCATTTT. The V call is TRBV19, the J call TRBJ1-5; the D is unclear. The CDR3 totals 14 residues. The germline V and J ends were trimmed by 3 bases and 5 bases, with 11 bases remaining between them. The germline gives CDR1 LNHDA, CDR2 SQIVND (reference sequence).

This clonotype was counted ten times or more. V is TRBV28 and J is TRBJ2-4; the D is unclear. The CDR3 sequence is 16 residues long. Trimming removed 5 bases from V and 0 bases from J, with 14 bases in between. CDR1 and CDR2 (germline): MDHEN, SYDVKM. The CDR3 sequence is CASSVNRDLAKNIQYF. The CDR3 nucleotides are TGTGCCAGCAGTGTCAACCGAGATCTAGCCAAAAACATTCAGTACTTC.

In its sample, this clonotype was seen a few times. The V and J genes are TRBV20-1 and TRBJ2-2; TRBD2 matches at 10 bases. Germline V gene sequence: CDR1 DFQATT, CDR2 SNEGSKA (reference sequence). V gave up 5 bases and J gave up 0 bases; unmatched junction bases: 6. This CDR3 contains 16 residues. CDR3 in DNA: TGCAGTGCTCCCAGAGCGGGGGGGCCGAACACCGGGGAGCTGTTTTTT. The encoded protein is CSAPRAGGPNTGELFF.

This clonotype appeared a few times. The chain recombines TRBV5-1 with TRBJ2-7; D may be TRBD1 (5 bases). The CDR3 is made up of 13 amino acids. The V and J ends lost 5 bases and 0 bases respectively, with 9 bases between them. Germline CDR1 SGHRS, CDR2 YFSETQ. In DNA form, the CDR3 reads TGCGCCAGCAGAGGGGCCAGCTCCTACGAGCAGTACTTC. This gives the protein CASRGASSYEQYF.